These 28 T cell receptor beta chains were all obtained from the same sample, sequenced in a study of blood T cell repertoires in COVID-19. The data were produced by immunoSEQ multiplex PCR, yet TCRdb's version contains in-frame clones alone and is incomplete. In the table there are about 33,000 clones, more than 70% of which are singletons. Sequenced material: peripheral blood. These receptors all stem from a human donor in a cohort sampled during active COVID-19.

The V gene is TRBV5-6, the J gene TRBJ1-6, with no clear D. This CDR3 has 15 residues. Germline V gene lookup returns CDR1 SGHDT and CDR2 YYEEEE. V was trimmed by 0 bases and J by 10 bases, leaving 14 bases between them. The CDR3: CASSLAQRTKSPLHF. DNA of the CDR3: TGTGCCAGCAGCTTGGCCCAGCGAACGAAATCACCCCTCCACTTT.

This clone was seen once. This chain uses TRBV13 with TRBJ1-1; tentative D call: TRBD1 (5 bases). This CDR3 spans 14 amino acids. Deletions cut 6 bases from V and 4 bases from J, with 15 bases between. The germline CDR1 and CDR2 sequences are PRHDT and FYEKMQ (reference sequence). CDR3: CASRKQGGVTEAFF. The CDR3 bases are TGTGCCAGCAGAAAGCAGGGAGGAGTCACTGAAGCTTTCTTT.

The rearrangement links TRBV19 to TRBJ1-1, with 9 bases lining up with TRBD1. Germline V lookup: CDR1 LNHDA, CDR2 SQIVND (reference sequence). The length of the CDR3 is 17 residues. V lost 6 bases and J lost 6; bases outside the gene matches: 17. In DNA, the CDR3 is TGTGCCAGTAGCCGGACCCGGGACAGGGCATTTCTAGCTGAAGCTTTCTTT. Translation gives CASSRTRDRAFLAEAFF.

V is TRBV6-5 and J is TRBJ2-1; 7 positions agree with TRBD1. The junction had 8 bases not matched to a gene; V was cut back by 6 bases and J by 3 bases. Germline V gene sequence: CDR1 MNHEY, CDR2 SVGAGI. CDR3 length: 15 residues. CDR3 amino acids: CASRSRQGDYNEQFF. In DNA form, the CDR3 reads TGTGCCAGCAGGTCCCGACAGGGAGACTACAATGAGCAGTTCTTC.

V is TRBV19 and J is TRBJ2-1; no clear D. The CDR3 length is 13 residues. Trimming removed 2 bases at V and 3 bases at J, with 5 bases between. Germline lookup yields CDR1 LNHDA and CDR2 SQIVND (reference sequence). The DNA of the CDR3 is TGTGCCAGTAGTATATCCCACTACAATGAGCAGTTCTTC. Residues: CASSISHYNEQFF.

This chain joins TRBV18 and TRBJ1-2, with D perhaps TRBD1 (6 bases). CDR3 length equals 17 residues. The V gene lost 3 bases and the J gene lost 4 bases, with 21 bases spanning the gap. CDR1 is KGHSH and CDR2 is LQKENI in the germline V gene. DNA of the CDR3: TGTGCCAGCTCACCCCCCTCTCGGACAGAGGTCATCTATGGCTACACCTTC. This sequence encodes CASSPPSRTEVIYGYTF.

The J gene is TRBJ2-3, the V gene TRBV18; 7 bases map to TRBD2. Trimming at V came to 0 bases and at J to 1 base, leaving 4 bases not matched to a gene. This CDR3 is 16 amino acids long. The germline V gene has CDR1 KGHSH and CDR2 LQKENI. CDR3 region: CASSPPAREGTDTQYF. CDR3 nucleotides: TGTGCCAGCTCACCACCGGCACGGGAGGGCACAGATACGCAGTATTTT.

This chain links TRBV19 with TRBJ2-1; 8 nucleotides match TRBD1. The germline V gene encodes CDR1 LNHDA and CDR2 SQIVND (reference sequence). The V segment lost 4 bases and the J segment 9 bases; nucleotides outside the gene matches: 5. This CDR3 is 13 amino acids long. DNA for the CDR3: TGTGCCAGTAGTAAACAGGGGGGTGGTGAGCAGTTCTTC. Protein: CASSKQGGGEQFF.

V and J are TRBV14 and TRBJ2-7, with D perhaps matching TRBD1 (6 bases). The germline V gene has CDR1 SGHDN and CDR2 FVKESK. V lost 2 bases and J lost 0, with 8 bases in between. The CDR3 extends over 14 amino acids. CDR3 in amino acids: CASSQRTDSYEQYF. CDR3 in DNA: TGTGCCAGCAGCCAAAGGACAGACTCCTACGAGCAGTACTTC.

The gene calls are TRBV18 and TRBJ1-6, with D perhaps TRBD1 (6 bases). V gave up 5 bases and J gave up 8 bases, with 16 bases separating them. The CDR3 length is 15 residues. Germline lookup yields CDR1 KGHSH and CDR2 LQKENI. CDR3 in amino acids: CASSARGSKDSPLHF. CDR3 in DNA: TGTGCCAGCTCAGCCAGGGGCTCCAAGGATTCACCCCTCCACTTT.

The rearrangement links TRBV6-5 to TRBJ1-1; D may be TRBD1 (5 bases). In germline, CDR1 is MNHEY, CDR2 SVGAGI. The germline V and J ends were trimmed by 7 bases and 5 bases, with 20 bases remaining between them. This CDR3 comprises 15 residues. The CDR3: CASTPNYQGNTEAFF. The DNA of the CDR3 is TGTGCCAGCACCCCAAACTACCAGGGTAATACTGAAGCTTTCTTT.

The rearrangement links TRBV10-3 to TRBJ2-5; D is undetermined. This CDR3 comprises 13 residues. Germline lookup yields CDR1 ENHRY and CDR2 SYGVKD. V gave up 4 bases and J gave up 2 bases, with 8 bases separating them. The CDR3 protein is CAISGDTQETQYF. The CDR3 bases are TGTGCCATCAGTGGAGATACTCAAGAGACCCAGTACTTC.

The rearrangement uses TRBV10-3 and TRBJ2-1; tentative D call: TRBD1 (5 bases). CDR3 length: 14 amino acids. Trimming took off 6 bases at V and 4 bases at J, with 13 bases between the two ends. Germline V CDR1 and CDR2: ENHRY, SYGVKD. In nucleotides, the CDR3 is TGTGCCATCAGGGCCAGGGCCCAATACAATGAGCAGTTCTTC. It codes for CAIRARAQYNEQFF.

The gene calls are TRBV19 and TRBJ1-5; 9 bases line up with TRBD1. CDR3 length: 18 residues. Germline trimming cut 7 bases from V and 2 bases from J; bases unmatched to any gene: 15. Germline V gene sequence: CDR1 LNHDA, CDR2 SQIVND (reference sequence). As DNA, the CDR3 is TGTGCCAGTAATCCCAGCAGTCCGGGACAGGGAGGCAATCAGCCCCAGCATTTT. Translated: CASNPSSPGQGGNQPQHF.

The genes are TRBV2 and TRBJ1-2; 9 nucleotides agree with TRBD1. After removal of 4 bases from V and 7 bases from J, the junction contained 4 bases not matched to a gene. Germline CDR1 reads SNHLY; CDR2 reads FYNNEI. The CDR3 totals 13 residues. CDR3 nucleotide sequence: TGTGCCAGCAGTGGGGACAGGGAGGGTGGCTACACCTTC. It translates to CASSGDREGGYTF.

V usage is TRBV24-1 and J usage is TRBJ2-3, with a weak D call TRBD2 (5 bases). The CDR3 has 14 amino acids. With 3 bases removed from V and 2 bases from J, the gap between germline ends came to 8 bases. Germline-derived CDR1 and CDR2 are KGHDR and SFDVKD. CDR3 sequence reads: CATSDSGYTDTQYF. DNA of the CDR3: TGTGCCACCAGTGATAGCGGATACACAGATACGCAGTATTTT.

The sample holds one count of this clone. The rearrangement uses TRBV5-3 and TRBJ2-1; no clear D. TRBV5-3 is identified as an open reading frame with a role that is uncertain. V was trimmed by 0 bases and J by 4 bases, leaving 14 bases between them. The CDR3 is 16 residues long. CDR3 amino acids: CARSLAASTFYNEQFF. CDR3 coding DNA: TGTGCCAGAAGCTTGGCAGCGTCTACCTTTTACAATGAGCAGTTCTTC.

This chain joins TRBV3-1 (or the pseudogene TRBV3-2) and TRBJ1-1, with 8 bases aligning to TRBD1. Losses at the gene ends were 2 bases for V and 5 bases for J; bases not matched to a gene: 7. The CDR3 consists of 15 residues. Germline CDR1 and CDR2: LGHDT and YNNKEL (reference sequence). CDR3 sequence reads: CASSQTGGGWTEAFF. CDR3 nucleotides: TGTGCCAGCAGCCAAACAGGGGGAGGTTGGACTGAAGCTTTCTTT.

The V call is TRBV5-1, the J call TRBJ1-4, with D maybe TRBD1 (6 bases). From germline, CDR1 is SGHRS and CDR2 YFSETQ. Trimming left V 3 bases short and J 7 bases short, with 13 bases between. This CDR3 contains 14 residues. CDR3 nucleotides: TGCGCCAGCAGCTATTGGACAGCGTCTGAAAAACTGTTTTTT. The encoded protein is CASSYWTASEKLFF. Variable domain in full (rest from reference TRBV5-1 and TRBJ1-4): KAGVTQTPRYLIKTRGQQVTLSCSPISGHRSVSWYQQTPGQGLQFLFEYFSETQRNKGNFPGRFSGRQFSNSRSEMNVSTLELGDSALYLCASSYWTASEKLFFGSGTQLSVL.

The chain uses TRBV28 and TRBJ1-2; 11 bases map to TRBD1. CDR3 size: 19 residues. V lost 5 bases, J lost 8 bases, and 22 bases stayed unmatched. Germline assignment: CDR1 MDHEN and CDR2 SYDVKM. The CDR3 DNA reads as TGTGCCAGCAGTGCCATTCTGATTGGGACAGGGGGTGGATCTTTGGGCTACACCTTC. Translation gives CASSAILIGTGGGSLGYTF.

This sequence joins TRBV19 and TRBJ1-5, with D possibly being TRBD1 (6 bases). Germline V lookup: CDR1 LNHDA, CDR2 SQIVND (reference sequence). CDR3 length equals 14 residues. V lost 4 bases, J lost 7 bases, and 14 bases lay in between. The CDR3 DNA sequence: TGTGCCAGTAGTACATTCTATGGGGGCCAGCCCCAGCATTTT. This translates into CASSTFYGGQPQHF.

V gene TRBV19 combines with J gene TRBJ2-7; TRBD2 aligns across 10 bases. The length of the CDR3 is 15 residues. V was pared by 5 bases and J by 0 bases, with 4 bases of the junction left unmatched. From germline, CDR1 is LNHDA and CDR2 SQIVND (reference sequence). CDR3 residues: CASSSLAGDSYEQYF. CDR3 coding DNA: TGTGCCAGTAGTTCCCTAGCGGGGGACTCCTACGAGCAGTACTTC. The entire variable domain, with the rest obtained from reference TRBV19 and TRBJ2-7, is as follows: DGGITQSPKYLFRKEGQNVTLSCEQNLNHDAMYWYRQDPGQGLRLIYYSQIVNDFQKGDIAEGYSVSREKKESFPLTVTSAQKNPTAFYLCASSSLAGDSYEQYFGPGTRLTVT.

DNA for the CDR3: TGTGCCAGCAACCCCGGGGGACCCTTCTATGGCTACACCTTC. Encoded protein: CASNPGGPFYGYTF. The chain combines TRBV28 with TRBJ1-2; TRBD1 might be the D (5 bases). Trimming took off 7 bases at V and 4 bases at J, with 16 bases between the two ends. Germline-derived CDR1 and CDR2 are MDHEN and SYDVKM. This CDR3 is 14 amino acids long.

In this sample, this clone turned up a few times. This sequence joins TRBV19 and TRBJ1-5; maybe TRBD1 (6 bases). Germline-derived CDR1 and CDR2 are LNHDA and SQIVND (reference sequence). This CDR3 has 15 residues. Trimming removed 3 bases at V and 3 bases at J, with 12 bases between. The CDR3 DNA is TGTGCCAGTAGTATCTCTGGACAGAACAATCAGCCCCAGCATTTT. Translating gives CASSISGQNNQPQHF.

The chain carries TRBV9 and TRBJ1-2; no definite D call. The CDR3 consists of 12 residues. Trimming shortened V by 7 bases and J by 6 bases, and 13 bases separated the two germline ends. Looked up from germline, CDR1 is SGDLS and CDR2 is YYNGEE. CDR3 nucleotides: TGTGCCAGCCAGTGGGCGCCGGATGGCTACACCTTC. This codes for CASQWAPDGYTF.

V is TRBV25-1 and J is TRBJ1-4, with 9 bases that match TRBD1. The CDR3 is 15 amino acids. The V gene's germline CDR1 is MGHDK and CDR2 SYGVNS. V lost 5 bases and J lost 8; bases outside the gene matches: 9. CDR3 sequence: CASSRPGTGYEKLFF. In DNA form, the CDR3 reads TGTGCCAGCAGTCGCCCCGGGACAGGGTACGAAAAACTGTTTTTT. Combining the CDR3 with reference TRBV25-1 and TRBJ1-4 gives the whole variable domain EADIYQTPRYLVIGTGKKITLECSQTMGHDKMYWYQQDPGMELHLIHYSYGVNSTEKGDLSSESTVSRIRTEHFPLTLESARPSHTSQYLCASSRPGTGYEKLFFGSGTQLSVL.

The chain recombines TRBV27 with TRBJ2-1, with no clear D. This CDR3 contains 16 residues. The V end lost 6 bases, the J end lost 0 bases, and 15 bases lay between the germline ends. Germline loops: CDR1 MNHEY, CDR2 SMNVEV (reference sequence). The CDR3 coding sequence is TGTGCCAGCAGCGTCCCCTCGCGGAGCTCCTACAATGAGCAGTTCTTC. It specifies CASSVPSRSSYNEQFF.

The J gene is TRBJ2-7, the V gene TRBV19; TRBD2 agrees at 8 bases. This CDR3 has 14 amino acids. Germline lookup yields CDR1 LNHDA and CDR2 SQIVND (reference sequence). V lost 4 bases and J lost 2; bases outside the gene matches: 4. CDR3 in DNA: TGTGCCAGTAGTACGGGGGGGACACCCTACGAGCAGTACTTC. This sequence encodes CASSTGGTPYEQYF.